This T cell receptor (beta chain) was found in a study of blood T cells in healthy people across ages. Combining a sample-barcoded 5' primer with a J-beta primer mix, a second PCR ran for roughly 7 to 12 cycles. TCRdb fed the 5' RACE reads into MiXCR, producing one record per CDR3 protein. The sample holds 1.5 million to 2 million distinct CDR3 sequences, 25% to 30% seen once. Study-level points and caveats: No one knew whether donors had CMV, which possibly confounded expanded clonotype changes. Age showed a roughly linear inverse relationship with TCR beta diversity per million T cells.

No fewer than 6 micrograms of total RNA were isolated from every sample. Germline CDR1 MDHEN, CDR2 SYDVKM. This CDR3 comprises 16 residues. V gave up 6 bases and J gave up 2 bases; unmatched junction bases: 9. This clonotype was counted a few times. Its antigen is as yet unknown. Specimen: blood. The chain has TRBV28 and TRBJ1-5; the match to TRBD1 covers 8 bases. The TCR was taken from a woman in her 30s in good health. The CDR3 nucleotides are TGTGCCAGCAGGCGGACAGGGATCCTCCGCAATCAGCCCCAGCATTTT. This gives the protein CASRRTGILRNQPQHF.